This entry features one TCR beta chain sequence. CDR1 and CDR2 (germline): LNHDA, SQIVND (reference sequence). Trimming removed 3 bases from V and 7 bases from J; junction bases left unmatched: 11. The length of the CDR3 is 17 residues. The data were taken from a study of blood T cell repertoires in COVID-19. The protocol was immunoSEQ multiplex PCR, while the TCRdb copy is restricted to in-frame clones and leaves out a portion. The repertoire consists of hundreds of thousands of clones, with 85% occurring once and the leading ten covering 18%. The age range of participants was about 18 to 89 years, with residence in 20 to 25 US areas. For recovered donors of Cohort 3, there were two negative PCRs, clearance, or symptom resolution.

The receptor comes from a man between 35 and 55 years old who had recovered from COVID-19. The sequencing sample was made of PBMCs or T cells enriched from blood (not recorded which). V gene TRBV19 combines with J gene TRBJ2-4; 11 bases agree with TRBD1. CDR3 sequence: CASSIQDGTGGFNIQYF. The CDR3 DNA reads as TGTGCCAGTAGTATCCAAGACGGGACAGGGGGTTTTAACATTCAGTACTTC.